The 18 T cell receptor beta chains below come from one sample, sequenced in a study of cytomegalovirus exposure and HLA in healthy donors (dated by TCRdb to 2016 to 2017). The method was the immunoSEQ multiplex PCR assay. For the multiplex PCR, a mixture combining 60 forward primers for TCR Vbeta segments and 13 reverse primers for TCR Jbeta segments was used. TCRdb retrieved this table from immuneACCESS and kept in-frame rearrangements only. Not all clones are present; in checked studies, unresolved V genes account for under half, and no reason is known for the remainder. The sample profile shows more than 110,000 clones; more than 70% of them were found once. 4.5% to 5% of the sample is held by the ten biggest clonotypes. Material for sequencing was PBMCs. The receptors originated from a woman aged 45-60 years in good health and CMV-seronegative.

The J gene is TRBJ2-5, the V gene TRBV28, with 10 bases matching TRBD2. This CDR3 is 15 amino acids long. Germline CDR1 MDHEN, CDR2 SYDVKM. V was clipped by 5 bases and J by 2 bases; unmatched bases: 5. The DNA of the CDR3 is TGTGCCAGCAGTCACCGGACTAGCGGACAAGAGACCCAGTACTTC. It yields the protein CASSHRTSGQETQYF.

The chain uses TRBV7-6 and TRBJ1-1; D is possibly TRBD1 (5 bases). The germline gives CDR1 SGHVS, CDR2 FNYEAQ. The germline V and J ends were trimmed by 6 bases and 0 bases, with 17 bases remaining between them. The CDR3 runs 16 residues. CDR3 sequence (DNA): TGTGCCAGCAGTTCAGAGGCGGGACGGTTGAACACTGAAGCTTTCTTT. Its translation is CASSSEAGRLNTEAFF.

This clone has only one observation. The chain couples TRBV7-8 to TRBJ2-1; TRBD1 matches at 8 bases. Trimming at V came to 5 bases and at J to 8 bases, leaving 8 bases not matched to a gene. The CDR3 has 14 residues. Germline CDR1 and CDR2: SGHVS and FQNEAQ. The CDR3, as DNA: TGTGCCAGCAGCAAACGACAGGGGAGCGATGAGCAGTTCTTC. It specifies CASSKRQGSDEQFF.

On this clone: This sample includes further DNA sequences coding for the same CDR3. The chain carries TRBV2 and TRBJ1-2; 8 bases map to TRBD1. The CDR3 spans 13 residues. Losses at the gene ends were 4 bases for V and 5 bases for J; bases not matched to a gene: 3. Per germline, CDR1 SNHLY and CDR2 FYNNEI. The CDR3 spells CASSGQGRYGYTF. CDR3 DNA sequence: TGTGCCAGCAGTGGACAGGGGCGGTATGGCTACACCTTC.

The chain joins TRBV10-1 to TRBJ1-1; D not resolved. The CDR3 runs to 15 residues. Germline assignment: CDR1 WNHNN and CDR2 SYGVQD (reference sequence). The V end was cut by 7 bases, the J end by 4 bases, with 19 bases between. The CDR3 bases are TGCGCCAGCATCCCTCGTGCGGATAATGGCACTGAAGCTTTCTTT. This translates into CASIPRADNGTEAFF.

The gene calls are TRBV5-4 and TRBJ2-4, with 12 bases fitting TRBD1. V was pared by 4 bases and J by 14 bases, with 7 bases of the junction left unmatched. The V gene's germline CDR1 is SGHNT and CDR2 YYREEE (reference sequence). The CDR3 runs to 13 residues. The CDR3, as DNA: TGTGCCAGCAGCCGGGGACAGGGGGCGGGAGAGTACTTC. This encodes CASSRGQGAGEYF.

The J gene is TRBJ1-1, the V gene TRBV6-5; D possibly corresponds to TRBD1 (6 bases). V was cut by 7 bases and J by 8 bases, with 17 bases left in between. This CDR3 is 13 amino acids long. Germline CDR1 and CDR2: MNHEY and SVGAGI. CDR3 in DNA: TGTGCCAGCACCACGTTACAGGGATCCGAAGCTTTCTTT. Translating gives CASTTLQGSEAFF.

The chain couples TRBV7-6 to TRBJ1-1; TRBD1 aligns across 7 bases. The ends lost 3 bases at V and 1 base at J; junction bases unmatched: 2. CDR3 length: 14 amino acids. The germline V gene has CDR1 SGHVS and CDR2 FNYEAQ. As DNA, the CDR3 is TGTGCCAGCAGCTTGGGACAGCCGAACACTGAAGCTTTCTTT. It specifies CASSLGQPNTEAFF.

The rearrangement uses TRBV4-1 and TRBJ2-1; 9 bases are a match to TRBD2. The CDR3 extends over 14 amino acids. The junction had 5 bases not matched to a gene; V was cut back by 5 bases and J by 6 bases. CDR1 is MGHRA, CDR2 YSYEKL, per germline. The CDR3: CASSGPSGVNEQFF. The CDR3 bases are TGCGCCAGCAGCGGACCTAGCGGGGTCAATGAGCAGTTCTTC.

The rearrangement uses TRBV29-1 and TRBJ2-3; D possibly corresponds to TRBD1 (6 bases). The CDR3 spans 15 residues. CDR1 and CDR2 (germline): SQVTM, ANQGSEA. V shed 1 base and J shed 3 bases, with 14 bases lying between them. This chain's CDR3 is CSVEGEQGGTDTQYF. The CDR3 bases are TGCAGCGTTGAAGGGGAACAGGGCGGGACAGATACGCAGTATTTT.

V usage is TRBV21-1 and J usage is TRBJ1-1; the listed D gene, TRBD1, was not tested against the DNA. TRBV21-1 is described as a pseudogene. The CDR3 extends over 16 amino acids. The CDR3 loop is CASSNSGQGVSPEAFF. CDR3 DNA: TGTGCCAGCAGCAACTCGGGACAGGGAGTTAGTCCTGAAGCTTTCTTT.

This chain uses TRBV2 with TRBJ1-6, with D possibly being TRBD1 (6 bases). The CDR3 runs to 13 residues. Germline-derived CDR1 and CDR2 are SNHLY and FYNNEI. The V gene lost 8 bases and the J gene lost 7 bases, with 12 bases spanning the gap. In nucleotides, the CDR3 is TGTGCCAGCCATAAGGACAGCAATTCACCCCTCCACTTT. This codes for CASHKDSNSPLHF.

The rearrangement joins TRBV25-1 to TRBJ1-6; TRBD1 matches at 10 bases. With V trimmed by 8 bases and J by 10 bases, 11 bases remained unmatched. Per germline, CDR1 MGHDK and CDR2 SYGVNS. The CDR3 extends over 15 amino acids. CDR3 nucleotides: TGTGCCAGCGGCCTCAGGGGGACAGGGGAGTCACCCCTCCACTTT. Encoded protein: CASGLRGTGESPLHF.

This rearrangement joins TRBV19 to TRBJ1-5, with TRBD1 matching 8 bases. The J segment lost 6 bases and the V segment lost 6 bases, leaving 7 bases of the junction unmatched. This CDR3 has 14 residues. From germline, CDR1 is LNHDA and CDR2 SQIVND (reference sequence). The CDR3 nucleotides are TGTGCCAGTAGCCCTGGACAGGGAAGTCAGCCCCAGCATTTT. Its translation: CASSPGQGSQPQHF. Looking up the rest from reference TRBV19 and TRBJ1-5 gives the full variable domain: DGGITQSPKYLFRKEGQNVTLSCEQNLNHDAMYWYRQDPGQGLRLIYYSQIVNDFQKGDIAEGYSVSREKKESFPLTVTSAQKNPTAFYLCASSPGQGSQPQHFGDGTRLSIL.

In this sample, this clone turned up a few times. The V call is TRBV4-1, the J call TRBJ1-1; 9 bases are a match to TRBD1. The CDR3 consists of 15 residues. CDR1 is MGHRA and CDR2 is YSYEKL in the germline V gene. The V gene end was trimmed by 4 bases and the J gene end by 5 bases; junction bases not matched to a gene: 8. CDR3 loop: CASSRGSTGGTEAFF. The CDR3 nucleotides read TGCGCCAGCAGCCGCGGATCGACAGGGGGGACTGAAGCTTTCTTT.

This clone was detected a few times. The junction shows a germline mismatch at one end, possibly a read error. This CDR3 is CASSQLQGYNQPQHF. Written as DNA, the CDR3 is TGCGCCAGTAGCCAACTACAGGGGTACAATCAGCCCCAGCATTTT. The chain carries TRBV4-1 and TRBJ1-5; 7 nucleotides match TRBD1. Germline CDR1 MGHRA, CDR2 YSYEKL. The CDR3 runs 15 residues.

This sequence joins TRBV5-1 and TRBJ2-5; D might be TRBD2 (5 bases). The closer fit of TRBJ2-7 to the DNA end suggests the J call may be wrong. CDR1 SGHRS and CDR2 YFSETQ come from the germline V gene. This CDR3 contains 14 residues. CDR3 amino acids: CASSSERISYEQYF. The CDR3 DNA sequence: TGCGCCAGCAGCTCAGAGCGGATCTCCTACGAGCAGTACTTC.

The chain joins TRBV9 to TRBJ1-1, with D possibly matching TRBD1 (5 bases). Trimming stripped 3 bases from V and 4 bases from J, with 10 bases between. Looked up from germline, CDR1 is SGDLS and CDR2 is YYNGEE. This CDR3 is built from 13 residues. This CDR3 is CASSASGFTEAFF. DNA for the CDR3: TGTGCCAGCAGCGCCTCAGGGTTCACTGAAGCTTTCTTT.